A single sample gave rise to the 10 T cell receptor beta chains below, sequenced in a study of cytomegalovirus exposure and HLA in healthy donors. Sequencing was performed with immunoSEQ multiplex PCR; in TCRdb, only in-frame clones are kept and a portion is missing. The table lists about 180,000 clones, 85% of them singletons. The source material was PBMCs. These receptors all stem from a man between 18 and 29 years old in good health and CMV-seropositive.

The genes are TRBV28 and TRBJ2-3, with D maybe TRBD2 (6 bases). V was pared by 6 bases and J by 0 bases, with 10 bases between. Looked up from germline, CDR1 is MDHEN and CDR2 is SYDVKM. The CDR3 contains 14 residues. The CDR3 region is CASSRSGSTDTQYF. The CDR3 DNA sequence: TGTGCCAGCAGCCGCAGCGGGAGCACAGATACGCAGTATTTT.

The CDR3 here is CASSLLRGQGMNTEAFF. The DNA of the CDR3 is TGTGCCAGCAGCTTACTCAGGGGGCAAGGAATGAACACTGAAGCTTTCTTT. The chain is built from TRBV11-2 and TRBJ1-1; TRBD1 agrees at 8 bases. The CDR3 length is 17 residues. V trimming: 2 bases; J trimming: 0 bases; junction bases outside the gene matches: 8. The V gene's germline CDR1 is SGHAT and CDR2 FQNNGV.

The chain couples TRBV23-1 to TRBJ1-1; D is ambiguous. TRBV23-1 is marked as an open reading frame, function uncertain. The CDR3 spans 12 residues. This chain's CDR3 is CSARWANTEAFF. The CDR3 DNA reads TGCTCGGCCCGCTGGGCAAACACTGAAGCTTTCTTT.

The DNA of the CDR3 is TGCAGCGTTGGGGCTCGCCAAGAGACCCAGTACTTC. Translating gives CSVGARQETQYF. The chain recombines TRBV29-1 with TRBJ2-5, with unresolved D. The CDR3 totals 12 residues. Germline loops: CDR1 SQVTM, CDR2 ANQGSEA. V was clipped by 4 bases and J by 1 base, with 7 bases between them.

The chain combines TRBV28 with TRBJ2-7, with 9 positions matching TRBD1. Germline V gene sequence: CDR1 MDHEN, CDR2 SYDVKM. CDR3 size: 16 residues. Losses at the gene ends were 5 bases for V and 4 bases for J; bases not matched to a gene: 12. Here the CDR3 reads CASSPTGTGQAYEQYF. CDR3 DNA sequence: TGTGCCAGCAGTCCAACCGGGACAGGGCAGGCATACGAGCAGTACTTC. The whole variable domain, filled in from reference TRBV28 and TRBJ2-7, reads DVKVTQSSRYLVKRTGEKVFLECVQDMDHENMFWYRQDPGLGLRLIYFSYDVKMKEKGDIPEGYSVSREKKERFSLILESASTNQTSMYLCASSPTGTGQAYEQYFGPGTRLTVT.

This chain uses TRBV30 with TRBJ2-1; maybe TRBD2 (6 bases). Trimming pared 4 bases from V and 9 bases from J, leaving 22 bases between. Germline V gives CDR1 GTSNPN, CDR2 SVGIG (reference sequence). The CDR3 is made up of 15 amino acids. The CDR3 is CAWKRGGAGIREQFF. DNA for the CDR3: TGTGCCTGGAAGAGGGGCGGGGCGGGGATTCGTGAGCAGTTCTTC.

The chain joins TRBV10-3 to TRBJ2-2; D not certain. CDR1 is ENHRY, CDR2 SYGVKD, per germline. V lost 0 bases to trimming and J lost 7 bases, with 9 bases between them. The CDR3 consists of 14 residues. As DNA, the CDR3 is TGTGCCATCAGTGAGTCGCACTACCGCGGGGAGCTGTTTTTT. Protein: CAISESHYRGELFF.

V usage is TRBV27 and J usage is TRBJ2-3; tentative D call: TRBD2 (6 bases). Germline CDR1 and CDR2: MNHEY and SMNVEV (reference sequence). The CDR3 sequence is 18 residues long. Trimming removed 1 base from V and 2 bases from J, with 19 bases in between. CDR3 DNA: TGTGCCAGCAGTTTATTGCTGGACGGGAGAGGGCTCACAGATACGCAGTATTTT. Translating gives CASSLLLDGRGLTDTQYF.

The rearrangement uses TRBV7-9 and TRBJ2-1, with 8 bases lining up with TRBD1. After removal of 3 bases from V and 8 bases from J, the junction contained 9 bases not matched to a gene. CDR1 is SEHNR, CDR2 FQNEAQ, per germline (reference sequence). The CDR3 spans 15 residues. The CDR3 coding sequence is TGTGCCAGCAGCTTTTCGAGACAGGGGAAGGATGAGCAGTTCTTC. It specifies CASSFSRQGKDEQFF. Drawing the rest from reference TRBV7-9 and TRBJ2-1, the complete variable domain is DTGVSQNPRHKITKRGQNVTFRCDPISEHNRLYWYRQTLGQGPEFLTYFQNEAQLEKSRLLSDRFSAERPKGSFSTLEIQRTEQGDSAMYLCASSFSRQGKDEQFFGPGTRLTVL.

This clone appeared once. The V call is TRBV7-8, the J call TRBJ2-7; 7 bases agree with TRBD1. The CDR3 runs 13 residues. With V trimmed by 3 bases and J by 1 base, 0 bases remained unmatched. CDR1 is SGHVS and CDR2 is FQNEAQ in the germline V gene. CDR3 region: CASSLDRSYEQYF. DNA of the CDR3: TGTGCCAGCAGCTTGGACAGGTCCTACGAGCAGTACTTC.